This paragraph covers one T cell receptor beta chain sequence. Its specificity is unknown. These data are taken from a study of T-cell memory formation after mild COVID-19. Study-wide findings and caveats: A second wave expanding day 15 to 37 was CD4+-biased; contracting clones were balanced. The second-wave clones peaking on day 37 were not confirmed as SARS-CoV-2-specific.

5'RACE, which relied on constant-segment primers, yielded TCR alpha and TCR beta cDNA libraries carrying sample barcodes and UMIs. TCRdb reprocessed the 5' RACE reads with MiXCR, giving one entry per CDR3 protein. The sample yields about 300,000 distinct CDR3 sequences, roughly 19% seen once. This CDR3 region has 12 residues. Deletions cut 0 bases from V and 3 bases from J, with 5 bases between. The germline V gene has CDR1 SQVTM and CDR2 ANQGSEA. V gene TRBV29-1 combines with J gene TRBJ1-2; D is uncertain. Sequencing was done on a sample of PBMCs or a T cell subset sorted from them (not recorded which). The TCR sequence derives from a man between 18 and 29 years old who had mild COVID-19 (a few samples of this study predate the infection). Cell type and time point are not known. The CDR3 protein is CSVEEAYYGYTF. CDR3 sequence (DNA): TGCAGCGTTGAAGAAGCTTACTATGGCTACACCTTC. The whole variable domain, filled in from reference TRBV29-1 and TRBJ1-2, reads SAVISQKPSRDICQRGTSLTIQCQVDSQVTMMFWYRQQPGQSLTLIATANQGSEATYESGFVIDKFPISRPNLTFSTLTVSNMSPEDSSIYLCSVEEAYYGYTFGSGTRLTVV.